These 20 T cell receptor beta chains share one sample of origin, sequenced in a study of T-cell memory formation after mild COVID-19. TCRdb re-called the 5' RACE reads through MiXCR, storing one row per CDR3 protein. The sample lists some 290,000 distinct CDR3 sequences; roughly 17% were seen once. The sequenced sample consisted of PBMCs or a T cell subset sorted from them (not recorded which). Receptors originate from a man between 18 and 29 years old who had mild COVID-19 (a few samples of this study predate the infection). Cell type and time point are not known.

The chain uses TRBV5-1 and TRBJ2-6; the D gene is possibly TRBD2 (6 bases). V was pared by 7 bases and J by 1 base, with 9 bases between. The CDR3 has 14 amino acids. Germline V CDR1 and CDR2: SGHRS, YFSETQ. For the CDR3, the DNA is TGCGCCAGCGGGGAGGCGTCTGGGGCCAACGTCCTGACTTTC. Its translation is CASGEASGANVLTF.

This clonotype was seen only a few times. The CDR3 loop is CASSYTGPGQAYSGANVLTF. CDR3 nucleotides: TGTGCCAGCAGTTACACAGGGCCGGGACAGGCGTACTCTGGGGCCAACGTCCTGACTTTC. The chain links TRBV6-5 to TRBJ2-6; TRBD1 agrees at 8 bases. The V gene end was trimmed by 2 bases and the J gene end by 0 bases; junction bases not matched to a gene: 12. CDR1 is MNHEY and CDR2 is SVGAGI in the germline V gene. CDR3 size: 20 residues.

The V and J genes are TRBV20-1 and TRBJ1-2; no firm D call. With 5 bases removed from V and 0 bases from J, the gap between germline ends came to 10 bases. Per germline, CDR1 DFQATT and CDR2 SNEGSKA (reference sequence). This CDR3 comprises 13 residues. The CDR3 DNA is TGCAGTGCTCTATCCAGAGCTAACTATGGCTACACCTTC. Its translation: CSALSRANYGYTF.

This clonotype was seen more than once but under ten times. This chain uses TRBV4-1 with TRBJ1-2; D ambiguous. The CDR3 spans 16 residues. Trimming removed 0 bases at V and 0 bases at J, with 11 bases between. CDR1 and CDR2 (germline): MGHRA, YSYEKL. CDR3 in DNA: TGCGCCAGCAGCCAAGATCCCTGGGCTTCTAACTATGGCTACACCTTC. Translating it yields CASSQDPWASNYGYTF.

DNA of the CDR3: TGTGCCAGCAGCTTACATACTGAAGCTTTCTTT. It is translated as CASSLHTEAFF. The V call is TRBV7-9, the J call TRBJ1-1; D ambiguous. This CDR3 is built from 11 residues. The V end was cut by 2 bases, the J end by 5 bases, with 3 bases between. Germline V gene sequence: CDR1 SEHNR, CDR2 FQNEAQ (reference sequence).

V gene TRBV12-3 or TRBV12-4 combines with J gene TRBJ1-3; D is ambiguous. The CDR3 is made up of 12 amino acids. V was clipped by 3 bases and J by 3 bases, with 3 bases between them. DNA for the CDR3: TGTGCCAGCAGTTTCATTGGAAACACCATATATTTT. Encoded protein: CASSFIGNTIYF.

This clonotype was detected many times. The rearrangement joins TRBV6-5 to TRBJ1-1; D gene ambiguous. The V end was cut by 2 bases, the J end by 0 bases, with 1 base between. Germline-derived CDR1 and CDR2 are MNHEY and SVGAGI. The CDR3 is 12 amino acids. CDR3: CASSYLNTEAFF. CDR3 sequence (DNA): TGTGCCAGCAGTTACCTGAACACTGAAGCTTTCTTT.

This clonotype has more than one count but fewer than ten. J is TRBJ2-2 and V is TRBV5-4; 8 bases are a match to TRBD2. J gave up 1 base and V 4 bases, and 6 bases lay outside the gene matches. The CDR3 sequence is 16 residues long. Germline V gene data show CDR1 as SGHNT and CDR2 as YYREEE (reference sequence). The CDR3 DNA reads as TGTGCCAGCAGCACGTCCAGCGGGGGGAACACCGGGGAGCTGTTTTTT. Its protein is CASSTSSGGNTGELFF.

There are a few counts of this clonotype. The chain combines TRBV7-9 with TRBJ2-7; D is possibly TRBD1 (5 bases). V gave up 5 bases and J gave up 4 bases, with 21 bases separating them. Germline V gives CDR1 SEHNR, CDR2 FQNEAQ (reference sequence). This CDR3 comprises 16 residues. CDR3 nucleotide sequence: TGTGCCAGCAGCGCGGCAAGGACAACTACGCCGTACGAGCAGTACTTC. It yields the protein CASSAARTTTPYEQYF.

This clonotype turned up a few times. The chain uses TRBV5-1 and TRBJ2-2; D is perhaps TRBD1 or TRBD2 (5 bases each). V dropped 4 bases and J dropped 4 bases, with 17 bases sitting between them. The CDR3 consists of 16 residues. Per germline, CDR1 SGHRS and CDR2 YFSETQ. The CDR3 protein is CASSPGGTSGTGELFF. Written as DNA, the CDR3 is TGCGCCAGCAGCCCAGGTGGGACCTCGGGCACCGGGGAGCTGTTTTTT.

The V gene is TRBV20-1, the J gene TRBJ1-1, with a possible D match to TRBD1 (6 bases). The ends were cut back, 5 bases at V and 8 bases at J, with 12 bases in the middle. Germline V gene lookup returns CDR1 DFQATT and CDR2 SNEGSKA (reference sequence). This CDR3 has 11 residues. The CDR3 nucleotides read TGCAGTGCTGGGGGGGGGCTCGAAGCTTTCTTT. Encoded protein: CSAGGGLEAFF.

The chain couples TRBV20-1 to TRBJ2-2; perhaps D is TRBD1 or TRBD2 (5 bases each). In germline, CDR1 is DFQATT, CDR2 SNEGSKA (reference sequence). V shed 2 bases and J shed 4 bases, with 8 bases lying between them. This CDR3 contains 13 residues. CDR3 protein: CSARFGGTGELFF. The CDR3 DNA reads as TGCAGTGCTAGATTTGGGGGCACCGGGGAGCTGTTTTTT.

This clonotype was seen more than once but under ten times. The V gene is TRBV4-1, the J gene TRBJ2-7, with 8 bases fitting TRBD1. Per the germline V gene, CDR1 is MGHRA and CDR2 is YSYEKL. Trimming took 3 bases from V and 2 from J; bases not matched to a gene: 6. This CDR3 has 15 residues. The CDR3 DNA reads TGCGCCAGCAGCCAGGTCTGGACAGGGCCCTACGAGCAGTACGTC. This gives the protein CASSQVWTGPYEQYV.

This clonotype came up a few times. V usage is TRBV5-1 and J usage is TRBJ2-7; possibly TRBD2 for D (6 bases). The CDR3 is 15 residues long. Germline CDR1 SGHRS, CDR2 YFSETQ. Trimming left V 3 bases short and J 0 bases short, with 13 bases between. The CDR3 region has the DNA TGCGCCAGCAGCTGGCGGGACGGGAGCTCCTACGAGCAGTACTTC. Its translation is CASSWRDGSSYEQYF.

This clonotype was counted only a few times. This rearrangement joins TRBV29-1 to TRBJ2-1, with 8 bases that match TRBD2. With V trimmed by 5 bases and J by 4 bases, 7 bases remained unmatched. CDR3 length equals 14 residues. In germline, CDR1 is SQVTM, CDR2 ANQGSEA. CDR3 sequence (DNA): TGCAGCGTTATCCAGCGGGGGACTTACAATGAGCAGTTCTTC. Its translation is CSVIQRGTYNEQFF.

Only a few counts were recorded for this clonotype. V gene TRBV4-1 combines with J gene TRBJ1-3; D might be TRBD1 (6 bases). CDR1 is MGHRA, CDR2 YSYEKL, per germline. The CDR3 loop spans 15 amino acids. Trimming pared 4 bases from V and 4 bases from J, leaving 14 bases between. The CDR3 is CASSLRDISGNTIYF. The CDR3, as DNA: TGCGCCAGCAGCCTCCGGGACATCTCCGGAAACACCATATATTTT.

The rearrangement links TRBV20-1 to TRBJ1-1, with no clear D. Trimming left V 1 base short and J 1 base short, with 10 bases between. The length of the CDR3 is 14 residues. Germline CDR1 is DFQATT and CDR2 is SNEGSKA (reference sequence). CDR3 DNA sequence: TGCAGTGCTAGAGTGGGCAGTTCGAACACTGAAGCTTTCTTT. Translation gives CSARVGSSNTEAFF.

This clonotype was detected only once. CDR3 bases: TGTGCCAGCAGCCAGTGGTACACAGAGGGGAGCACAGATACGCAGTATTTT. Protein sequence: CASSQWYTEGSTDTQYF. The genes are TRBV3-1 and TRBJ2-3; either TRBD1 or TRBD2 may supply D (5 bases each). V gave up 3 bases and J gave up 0 bases, with 16 bases separating them. Germline V gives CDR1 LGHDT, CDR2 YNNKEL (reference sequence). This CDR3 comprises 17 residues.

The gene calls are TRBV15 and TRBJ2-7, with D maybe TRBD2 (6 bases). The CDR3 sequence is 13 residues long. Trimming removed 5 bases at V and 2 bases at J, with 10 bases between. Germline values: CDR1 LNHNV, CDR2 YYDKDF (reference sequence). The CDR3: CATSAGRTYEQYF. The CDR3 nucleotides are TGTGCCACCAGCGCGGGACGAACCTACGAGCAGTACTTC.

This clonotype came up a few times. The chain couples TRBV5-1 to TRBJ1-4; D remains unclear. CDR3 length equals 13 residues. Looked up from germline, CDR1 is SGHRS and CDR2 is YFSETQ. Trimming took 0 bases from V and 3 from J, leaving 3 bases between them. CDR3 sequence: CASSLEPNEKLFF. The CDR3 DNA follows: TGCGCCAGCAGCTTGGAACCTAATGAAAAACTGTTTTTT.